This TCR beta chain was captured by sequencing in a study of blood T cell repertoires in COVID-19. TCRdb keeps only in-frame clones here, not all; method: immunoSEQ multiplex PCR. Among a few hundred thousand clones listed, approximately 85% were seen once. Sequencing was done on a sample of PBMCs or T cells enriched from blood (not recorded which). This clonotype was obtained from a woman between 25 and 40 years old who had recovered from COVID-19.

CDR3: CAWNRGRGPQETQYF. As DNA, the CDR3 is TGTGCCTGGAACAGGGGGCGGGGGCCTCAAGAGACCCAGTACTTC. The chain joins TRBV30 to TRBJ2-5; 9 bases map to TRBD1. CDR1 is GTSNPN and CDR2 is SVGIG in the germline V gene (reference sequence). The CDR3 has 15 amino acids. Trimming at V came to 4 bases and at J to 2 bases, leaving 8 bases not matched to a gene.